This T cell receptor beta chain is from a study of blood T cell repertoires in COVID-19. The overall study: The United States, Italy and Spain supplied acute and convalescent COVID-19 samples. T cells, B-cell-depleted T cells, or PBMCs provided the cDNA or gDNA that served as material.

Germline CDR1 reads GTSNPN; CDR2 reads SVGIG (reference sequence). The CDR3 is 11 residues long. V lost 6 bases and J lost 0, with 6 bases in between. This clone was counted a few times. Source study methods: Nucleated cell counts were estimated from reference gene primer amplification. The assay was immunoSEQ multiplex PCR, and TCRdb's table has in-frame clones only and misses some. V and J calls and clone size follow that table, whereas D and trimming were derived from the DNA. The sample consists of about 260,000 clones, about 85% of them appearing once. This clonotype was sampled from a man aged 55 to 70 who had recovered from COVID-19. The specimen sequenced was peripheral blood. The V gene is TRBV30, the J gene TRBJ2-7, with D unresolved. The CDR3 sequence: CACAVSYEQYF. The CDR3 DNA reads TGTGCCTGCGCAGTCTCCTACGAGCAGTACTTC.